This T cell receptor beta chain was sequenced in a study of T cells after yellow fever vaccination. Whole-study results and caveats: A minor fraction of clonotypes spanned both CD4 and CD8 compartments. Post-booster reappearance was seen for most primary-vaccination clones (just over 95% CD4, roughly 86% CD8).

UMIs and a universal primer site were added when TCR cDNA was made by 5'RACE template switching. Via MiXCR, TCRdb re-called the 5' RACE reads, giving one row per CDR3 protein. The sample lists more than 90,000 distinct CDR3 sequences; 7.2% were seen once. At least ten counts were recorded for this clonotype. Its antigen is unidentified. The sequence was obtained from a man between 18 and 35 years old who received the YFV17D yellow fever vaccine. The material was CD4+ T cells sorted from PBMCs, obtained roughly 46 days after the first yellow fever vaccination.

The CDR3 sequence: CASSQQGGEKLFF. DNA of the CDR3: TGTGCCAGCAGCCAACAGGGGGGTGAAAAACTGTTTTTT. The chain joins TRBV6-1 to TRBJ1-4; TRBD1 matches at 8 bases. The V and J ends lost 6 bases and 7 bases, in that order; junction bases with no gene match: 4. The CDR3 is 13 amino acids. Germline V gene data show CDR1 as MNHNS and CDR2 as SASEGT.